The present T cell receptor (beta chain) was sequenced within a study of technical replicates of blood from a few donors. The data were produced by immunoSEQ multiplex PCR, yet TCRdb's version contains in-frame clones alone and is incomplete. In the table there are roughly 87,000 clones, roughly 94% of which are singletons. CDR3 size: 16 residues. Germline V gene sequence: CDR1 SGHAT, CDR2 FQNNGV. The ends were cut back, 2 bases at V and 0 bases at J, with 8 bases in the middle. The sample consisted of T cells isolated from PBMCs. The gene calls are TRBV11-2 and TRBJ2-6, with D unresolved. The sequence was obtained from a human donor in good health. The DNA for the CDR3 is TGTGCCAGCAGCTTATACGTTAGCTCTGGGGCCAACGTCCTGACTTTC. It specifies CASSLYVSSGANVLTF.